One sample yielded the 22 T cell receptor beta chains listed below, sequenced in a study of CD8 T cells in ankylosing spondylitis (dated by TCRdb to about 2017). What the work shows at the level of the full study, not this receptor alone: Blood from ankylosing spondylitis patients appeared to be characterized by a TCR beta motif composed of eight or nine highly homologous amino acid variants.

The library was built by means of 5' RACE. Sequencing was carried out with an Illumina HiSeq 2500. TCRdb passed the public sequencing reads through fastp at Q25 and MiXCR, retaining productive beta sequences. Every distinct CDR3 protein forms one entry, paired with its most common genes and DNA. Within this sample are some 800,000 distinct CDR3 sequences, with about 11% of them counted one time only. Jointly, the top ten make up roughly 0.51% of the sample. These receptors' targets are unknown. The sequenced sample consisted of blood, either unsorted or a sorted T cell fraction (not recorded which). These TCRs come from a male donor with ankylosing spondylitis.

This clonotype occurred many times. V gene TRBV5-1 combines with J gene TRBJ2-5; D possibly corresponds to TRBD2 (6 bases). The germline V gene has CDR1 SGHRS and CDR2 YFSETQ. V shed 4 bases and J shed 1 base, with 11 bases lying between them. This CDR3 region has 14 residues. The CDR3 sequence is CASSPDGSQETQYF. The CDR3 nucleotides are TGCGCCAGCAGCCCGGACGGGAGCCAAGAGACCCAGTACTTC. The full variable domain, in which reference TRBV5-1 and TRBJ2-5 provide the parts outside the CDR3, is KAGVTQTPRYLIKTRGQQVTLSCSPISGHRSVSWYQQTPGQGLQFLFEYFSETQRNKGNFPGRFSGRQFSNSRSEMNVSTLELGDSALYLCASSPDGSQETQYFGPGTRLLVL.

The V and J genes are TRBV28 and TRBJ2-5; 9 nucleotides agree with TRBD1. CDR1 and CDR2 from the germline V gene are MDHEN and SYDVKM. V was clipped by 5 bases and J by 4 bases; unmatched bases: 8. The CDR3 covers 15 residues. CDR3 amino acids: CASSPPTGGGETQYF. CDR3 DNA sequence: TGTGCCAGCAGTCCTCCGACAGGGGGAGGAGAGACCCAGTACTTC.

Many counts were recorded for this clonotype. V is TRBV7-2 and J is TRBJ1-1, with 8 positions matching TRBD1. The ends lost 5 bases at V and 4 bases at J; junction bases unmatched: 6. Germline CDR1 SGHTA, CDR2 FQGNSA. The CDR3 spans 14 residues. The CDR3 protein is CASSTADRVTEAFF. The CDR3 coding sequence is TGTGCCAGCAGCACCGCGGACAGGGTCACTGAAGCTTTCTTT.

This clonotype was counted between two and nine times. The chain combines TRBV24-1 with TRBJ2-1; no clear D. Germline V gene lookup returns CDR1 KGHDR and CDR2 SFDVKD. This CDR3 is built from 13 residues. Trimming shortened V by 3 bases and J by 4 bases, and 6 bases separated the two germline ends. As DNA, the CDR3 is TGTGCCACCAGTGATCCGAGATACAATGAGCAGTTCTTC. Translation: CATSDPRYNEQFF.

The CDR3 loop reads CASSLLDRGGYGYTF. CDR3 in DNA: TGTGCCAGCAGTTTGTTGGACAGGGGTGGGTATGGCTACACCTTC. The chain recombines TRBV28 with TRBJ1-2, with 9 bases aligning to TRBD1. The CDR3 is 15 amino acids. V lost 3 bases to trimming and J lost 5 bases; unmatched junction nucleotides: 7. CDR1 MDHEN and CDR2 SYDVKM come from the germline V gene.

This clonotype was detected many times. The genes are TRBV4-2 and TRBJ2-7; TRBD1 is a possible D gene (6 bases). This CDR3 comprises 15 residues. The V end lost 4 bases, the J end lost 4 bases, and 17 bases lay between the germline ends. Germline lookup yields CDR1 LGHNA and CDR2 YNFKEQ. The CDR3, as DNA: TGTGCCAGCAGCCGCGGCAGGCAGGGGTTGTACGAGCAGTACTTC. It translates to CASSRGRQGLYEQYF.

There are a few counts of this clonotype. The gene calls are TRBV7-2 and TRBJ2-5, with a possible D match to TRBD1 (6 bases). V was pared by 6 bases and J by 3 bases, with 17 bases between. The CDR3 runs to 15 residues. In germline, CDR1 is SGHTA, CDR2 FQGNSA. DNA for the CDR3: TGTGCCAGCAGTATCAGGCAGTCAGGGGAAGAGACCCAGTACTTC. Translation: CASSIRQSGEETQYF.

The chain links TRBV28 to TRBJ1-6, with D perhaps TRBD1 (5 bases). Trimming stripped 6 bases from V and 7 bases from J, with 19 bases between. CDR3 length: 16 residues. Germline V gives CDR1 MDHEN, CDR2 SYDVKM. CDR3 DNA: TGTGCCAGCAGCGGCTTCCGGGGAGGGGTAAATTCACCCCTCCACTTT. This codes for CASSGFRGGVNSPLHF.

This chain uses TRBV7-2 with TRBJ2-7, with D unresolved. Germline CDR1 reads SGHTA; CDR2 reads FQGNSA. V was pared by 2 bases and J by 0 bases, with 11 bases between. There are 15 residues in the CDR3. The CDR3 DNA sequence: TGTGCCAGCAGCTTAATGCTGATCTCCTCCTACGAGCAGTACTTC. This sequence encodes CASSLMLISSYEQYF. The variable domain in full, completed from reference TRBV7-2 and TRBJ2-7, reads GAGVSQSPSNKVTEKGKDVELRCDPISGHTALYWYRQSLGQGLEFLIYFQGNSAPDKSGLPSDRFSAERTGGSVSTLTIQRTQQEDSAVYLCASSLMLISSYEQYFGPGTRLTVT.

This clonotype has more than one count but fewer than ten. V usage is TRBV5-1 and J usage is TRBJ1-1; the D gene is possibly TRBD1 (6 bases). The V gene's germline CDR1 is SGHRS and CDR2 YFSETQ. The CDR3 contains 15 residues. The V end lost 3 bases, the J end lost 2 bases, and 14 bases lay between the germline ends. The DNA of the CDR3 is TGCGCCAGCAGCTGGGGGGACAATGATAACACTGAAGCTTTCTTT. Translation: CASSWGDNDNTEAFF.

This clonotype showed up many times. The chain uses TRBV20-1 and TRBJ1-6, with D perhaps TRBD1 (5 bases). Trimming shortened V by 0 bases and J by 7 bases, and 16 bases separated the two germline ends. The germline V gene has CDR1 DFQATT and CDR2 SNEGSKA (reference sequence). The CDR3 loop spans 16 amino acids. The CDR3 protein is CSARDPGRVENSPLHF. Here the CDR3 DNA reads TGCAGTGCTAGAGATCCCGGCAGGGTTGAGAATTCACCCCTCCACTTT.

This clonotype came up many times. A junction boundary mismatches the germline segment, possibly from a read error. The chain combines TRBV5-1 with TRBJ2-3; unclear D gene. This CDR3 has 13 amino acids. In germline, CDR1 is SGHRS, CDR2 YFSETQ. The CDR3 nucleotides read TGTGCCAGCAGCACAACCAGCACAGATACGCAGTATTTT. Amino acids: CASSTTSTDTQYF.

V usage is TRBV20-1 and J usage is TRBJ1-2; D uncertain. The length of the CDR3 is 13 residues. The germline V and J ends were trimmed by 3 bases and 7 bases, with 15 bases remaining between them. The germline gives CDR1 DFQATT, CDR2 SNEGSKA (reference sequence). As DNA, the CDR3 is TGCAGTGCTAGTAAAGGATCCGGGCTTGGCTACACCTTC. As protein: CSASKGSGLGYTF.

This rearrangement joins TRBV11-2 to TRBJ2-3; D gene unclear. CDR3 length: 13 amino acids. The V and J ends lost 4 bases and 6 bases respectively, with 11 bases between them. CDR1 and CDR2 from the germline V gene are SGHAT and FQNNGV. CDR3 in amino acids: CASSSHYQDTQYF. The CDR3 nucleotides read TGTGCCAGCAGCTCCCATTATCAGGATACGCAGTATTTT.

The J gene is TRBJ2-2, the V gene TRBV18, with a weak D call TRBD1 (6 bases). Germline V gene lookup returns CDR1 KGHSH and CDR2 LQKENI. Deletions cut 6 bases from V and 6 bases from J, with 11 bases between. The CDR3 sequence is 13 residues long. CDR3 bases: TGTGCCAGCTCGGGACAAGTGTCCGGGGAGCTGTTTTTT. As protein: CASSGQVSGELFF.

The J gene is TRBJ2-1, the V gene TRBV27; 9 nucleotides agree with TRBD2. CDR3 size: 16 residues. J gave up 0 bases and V 4 bases, and 4 bases lay outside the gene matches. Germline loops: CDR1 MNHEY, CDR2 SMNVEV (reference sequence). This CDR3 is CASSSALAGSYNEQFF. CDR3 DNA: TGTGCCAGCAGTTCCGCACTAGCGGGCTCCTACAATGAGCAGTTCTTC.

The rearrangement uses TRBV4-3 and TRBJ2-1, with TRBD2 identical over 12 bases. The germline CDR1 and CDR2 sequences are LGHNA and YSLEER. The CDR3 has 14 amino acids. With 1 base clipped from V and 9 bases from J, the junction kept 1 base outside the gene matches. In nucleotides, the CDR3 is TGCGCCAGCAGCCAAGGACTAGCGGGAGTTGAGCAGTTCTTC. Amino acid sequence: CASSQGLAGVEQFF.

This clonotype showed up just a few times. The chain couples TRBV18 to TRBJ2-7; D not resolved. The V gene lost 2 bases and the J gene lost 5 bases, with 13 bases spanning the gap. The CDR3 is 14 residues long. Per the germline V gene, CDR1 is KGHSH and CDR2 is LQKENI. CDR3 bases: TGTGCCAGCTCACCAGACCGTACCCCCCACGAGCAGTACTTC. Translated: CASSPDRTPHEQYF.

Ten or more counts support this clonotype. The rearrangement links TRBV27 to TRBJ2-3; D possibly corresponds to TRBD1 (6 bases). V was pared by 3 bases and J by 2 bases, with 15 bases between. The germline V gene has CDR1 MNHEY and CDR2 SMNVEV (reference sequence). This CDR3 spans 16 amino acids. The CDR3 DNA follows: TGTGCCAGCAGTTTCCGGACAGTTACTCTCACAGATACGCAGTATTTT. It encodes CASSFRTVTLTDTQYF.

This clonotype was picked up many times. This chain connects TRBV20-1 to TRBJ2-5; no reliable D call. CDR3 length: 10 amino acids. V lost 5 bases to trimming and J lost 5 bases, with 6 bases between them. Germline V gene lookup returns CDR1 DFQATT and CDR2 SNEGSKA (reference sequence). The CDR3: CSARSETQYF. In DNA, the CDR3 is TGCAGTGCTCGTAGCGAGACCCAGTACTTC.

This clonotype was seen a handful of times. Here the CDR3 DNA reads TGTGCCAGCAGCGCAGGGTTGTCCGACTACGAGCAGTACTTC. Translated: CASSAGLSDYEQYF. This rearrangement joins TRBV11-2 to TRBJ2-7; tentative D call: TRBD1 (5 bases). Per germline, CDR1 SGHAT and CDR2 FQNNGV. Trimming shortened V by 5 bases and J by 3 bases, and 14 bases separated the two germline ends. This CDR3 region has 14 residues.

For this clonotype: Germline is not matched at one junction end, which may reflect a read error. J is TRBJ1-2 and V is TRBV5-3; D is undetermined. TRBV5-3 is noted as an ORF with a role that remains uncertain. CDR3 length: 10 residues. The CDR3 nucleotides are TGTGTCAGAAGCAGTGGGGGCTACACCTTC. It specifies CVRSSGGYTF.